The T cell receptor beta chain under discussion was sequenced for a study of beta chain features in type 1 diabetes. This clone has more than one count but fewer than ten. Antigen unknown. Reverse transcription of all isolated RNA meant that expressed TCRB transcripts were sequenced. Generated by immunoSEQ multiplex PCR, the TCRdb table keeps only in-frame clones and is missing some. The sample has hundreds of thousands of clones, roughly 11% seen once. The ends were cut back, 2 bases at V and 6 bases at J, with 9 bases in the middle. Germline CDR1 and CDR2: MNHNS and SASEGT. This CDR3 spans 13 amino acids. Findings of the study overall: The naive, central memory and Treg TCRB repertoires of patients appeared to be more similar to one another than those of healthy donors. In type 1 diabetes patients, VDJ junctions had fewer insertions; deletions at these junctions were more frequent.

The sequence came from a woman between 25 and 40 years old in good health. The V gene is TRBV6-1, the J gene TRBJ2-3; D not certain. What was sequenced was naive CD4+ T cells from blood. The CDR3 loop is CASSETPSDTQYF. CDR3 nucleotides: TGTGCCAGCAGTGAAACTCCGTCGGATACGCAGTATTTT.